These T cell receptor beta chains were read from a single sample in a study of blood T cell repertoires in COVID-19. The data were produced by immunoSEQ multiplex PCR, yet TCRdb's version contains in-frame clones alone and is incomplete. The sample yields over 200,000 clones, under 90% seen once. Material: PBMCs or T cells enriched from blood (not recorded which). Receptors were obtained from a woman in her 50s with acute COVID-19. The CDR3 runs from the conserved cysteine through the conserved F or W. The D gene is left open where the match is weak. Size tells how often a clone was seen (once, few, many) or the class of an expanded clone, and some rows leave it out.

cdr3_nt: TGTGCCAGCAGCTTAGCGTTAACAGGGGCGGCTTTCTTT
cdr3_aa: CASSLALTGAAFF
j_call: TRBJ1-1
clone_size: -
d_call: TRBD1
v_call: TRBV7-8

cdr3_nt: TGTGCCAGCAGCGTCCGTCCTAGCGGCTCCTACAATGAGCAGTTCTTC
cdr3_aa: CASSVRPSGSYNEQFF
j_call: TRBJ2-1
clone_size: -
d_call: TRBD2
v_call: TRBV9

cdr3_nt: TGTGCCACCAGCAGAACTGTAGCGGGAGGTCAAGATACGCAGTATTTT
cdr3_aa: CATSRTVAGGQDTQYF
j_call: TRBJ2-3
clone_size: -
d_call: TRBD2
v_call: TRBV15

cdr3_nt: TGCGCCAGCAGCGGGCTAAACTCCTACAATGAGCAGTTCTTC
cdr3_aa: CASSGLNSYNEQFF
j_call: TRBJ2-1
clone_size: -
d_call: -
v_call: TRBV5-1

cdr3_nt: TGTGCCAGCAGCGCAGGGGACAGGGCGCAAGAGACCCAGTACTTC
cdr3_aa: CASSAGDRAQETQYF
j_call: TRBJ2-5
clone_size: -
d_call: TRBD1
v_call: TRBV7-9

cdr3_nt: TGCGCCAGCAGCACGACAGGGATCGGCACCGGGGAGCTGTTTTTT
cdr3_aa: CASSTTGIGTGELFF
j_call: TRBJ2-2
clone_size: few
d_call: TRBD1
v_call: TRBV5-1

cdr3_nt: TGCGCCAGCAGGTTCTTACCGGGACAGGGGGCCTCCGGGGAGCTGTTTTTT
cdr3_aa: CASRFLPGQGASGELFF
j_call: TRBJ2-2
clone_size: -
d_call: TRBD1
v_call: TRBV5-1

cdr3_nt: TGTGCCAGCAGCCGGACAGGGGGATGGAACACTGAAGCTTTCTTT
cdr3_aa: CASSRTGGWNTEAFF
j_call: TRBJ1-1
clone_size: -
d_call: TRBD1
v_call: TRBV3-1/TRBV3-2

cdr3_nt: TGTGCCAGCAGCCAGTCTTTGTTGAACACTGAAGCTTTCTTT
cdr3_aa: CASSQSLLNTEAFF
j_call: TRBJ1-1
clone_size: -
d_call: -
v_call: TRBV13

cdr3_nt: TGTGCCAGTAGTACTGGACAGGGGTGGGCTGAAGCTTTCTTT
cdr3_aa: CASSTGQGWAEAFF
j_call: TRBJ1-1
clone_size: -
d_call: TRBD1
v_call: TRBV19

cdr3_nt: TGCAGTGCTAGTTCCCCTCAGGTTAGCGGGAGTTCGAATGAGCAGTTCTTC
cdr3_aa: CSASSPQVSGSSNEQFF
j_call: TRBJ2-1
clone_size: few
d_call: TRBD2
v_call: TRBV20-1

cdr3_nt: TGTGCCAGCTCACCCCCGGGGGAGGGGCAGCCCCAGCATTTT
cdr3_aa: CASSPPGEGQPQHF
j_call: TRBJ1-5
clone_size: -
d_call: -
v_call: TRBV18

cdr3_nt: TGTGCCACCGGATGGACAGGGGCAAACAATTCACCCCTCCACTTT
cdr3_aa: CATGWTGANNSPLHF
j_call: TRBJ1-6
clone_size: -
d_call: TRBD1
v_call: TRBV28

cdr3_nt: TGCGCCAGCAGCTTCTCCGGGACTAGCGGAGCGAACACCGGGGAGCTGTTTTTT
cdr3_aa: CASSFSGTSGANTGELFF
j_call: TRBJ2-2
clone_size: -
d_call: TRBD2
v_call: TRBV5-1

cdr3_nt: TGTGCCAGCTCTTACGGACTAGCGGGAGTAGAGACCCAGTACTTC
cdr3_aa: CASSYGLAGVETQYF
j_call: TRBJ2-5
clone_size: -
d_call: TRBD2
v_call: TRBV18

cdr3_nt: TGTGCCAGCAGCCTCGGGAAGAACACTGAAGCTTTCTTT
cdr3_aa: CASSLGKNTEAFF
j_call: TRBJ1-1
clone_size: -
d_call: -
v_call: TRBV7-3

cdr3_nt: TGTGCCAGCAGCCTCGGGAGAGCGGATACGCAGTATTTT
cdr3_aa: CASSLGRADTQYF
j_call: TRBJ2-3
clone_size: -
d_call: -
v_call: TRBV7-2

cdr3_nt: TGTGCCAGCAGCTTAGGTGGGCAGGGGATGGAGACCCAGTACTTC
cdr3_aa: CASSLGGQGMETQYF
j_call: TRBJ2-5
clone_size: -
d_call: -
v_call: TRBV7-2

cdr3_nt: TGTGCCAGCAGCGTAGGGTTGGTAGCGGGGGGAAACACCATATATTTT
cdr3_aa: CASSVGLVAGGNTIYF
j_call: TRBJ1-3
clone_size: -
d_call: -
v_call: TRBV9

cdr3_nt: TGTGCTAGTGGTTTGGAGGGGATCACTGAAGCTTTCTTT
cdr3_aa: CASGLEGITEAFF
j_call: TRBJ1-1
clone_size: -
d_call: -
v_call: TRBV12-5

cdr3_nt: TGTGCCAGCAGTTACGAGGCTAGCACAGATACGCAGTATTTT
cdr3_aa: CASSYEASTDTQYF
j_call: TRBJ2-3
clone_size: -
d_call: -
v_call: TRBV6-5

cdr3_nt: TGTGCCAGCAGCAAGGACAGGGTCTCAACTAATGAAAAACTGTTTTTT
cdr3_aa: CASSKDRVSTNEKLFF
j_call: TRBJ1-4
clone_size: -
d_call: TRBD1
v_call: TRBV7-8

cdr3_nt: TGTGCCAGCTTAACCTCCGGGACAGGGACGAGGGAGCAGTACTTC
cdr3_aa: CASLTSGTGTREQYF
j_call: TRBJ2-7
clone_size: -
d_call: TRBD1
v_call: TRBV28

cdr3_nt: TGTGCCAGCAGGACAGTGGGTAAAGCTGCTGAAGCTTTCTTT
cdr3_aa: CASRTVGKAAEAFF
j_call: TRBJ1-1
clone_size: -
d_call: -
v_call: TRBV6-5

cdr3_nt: TGTGCCTGGAGTCGACAGAGCTCCTCTGGGGCCAACGTCCTGACTTTC
cdr3_aa: CAWSRQSSSGANVLTF
j_call: TRBJ2-6
clone_size: -
d_call: -
v_call: TRBV30

cdr3_nt: TGTGCCAGCAGGACCGGAGGTTCCTACAATGAGCAGTTCTTC
cdr3_aa: CASRTGGSYNEQFF
j_call: TRBJ2-1
clone_size: -
d_call: -
v_call: TRBV28

cdr3_nt: TGTGCCAGCTCACCGGGGGCAGCTAATTCACCCCTCCACTTT
cdr3_aa: CASSPGAANSPLHF
j_call: TRBJ1-6
clone_size: -
d_call: -
v_call: TRBV18

cdr3_nt: TGTGCCAGCAGCCCCGAGCCCGGGAACACTGAAGCTTTCTTT
cdr3_aa: CASSPEPGNTEAFF
j_call: TRBJ1-1
clone_size: -
d_call: -
v_call: TRBV7-2

cdr3_nt: TGTGCCAGCAGCCGGGACAGGGCAGATACGCAGTATTTT
cdr3_aa: CASSRDRADTQYF
j_call: TRBJ2-3
clone_size: -
d_call: TRBD1
v_call: TRBV12-3/TRBV12-4

cdr3_nt: TGTGCCAGCAGCCCGCGGGGCGAAGCCCCCTACGAGCAGTACTTC
cdr3_aa: CASSPRGEAPYEQYF
j_call: TRBJ2-7
clone_size: -
d_call: -
v_call: TRBV7-9

cdr3_nt: TGCGCCAGCAGCCAGGTCGGGGGAAATCAGCCCCAGCATTTT
cdr3_aa: CASSQVGGNQPQHF
j_call: TRBJ1-5
clone_size: -
d_call: -
v_call: TRBV5-1

cdr3_nt: TGTGCCAGCAGTGAAAGAAGGGGACTAGGGGACATTCAGTACTTC
cdr3_aa: CASSERRGLGDIQYF
j_call: TRBJ2-4
clone_size: -
d_call: TRBD2
v_call: TRBV2

cdr3_nt: TGTGCCAGCAGTTGGACAGGAGGCGACGGTTACTATGGCTACACCTTC
cdr3_aa: CASSWTGGDGYYGYTF
j_call: TRBJ1-2
clone_size: -
d_call: TRBD1
v_call: TRBV28

cdr3_nt: TGTGCCAGTAGCCTACAGGGAAACACTGAAGCTTTCTTT
cdr3_aa: CASSLQGNTEAFF
j_call: TRBJ1-1
clone_size: -
d_call: -
v_call: TRBV19

cdr3_nt: TGTGCCAGCAGCTTGGTGGGGGGGTATGGCTACACCTTC
cdr3_aa: CASSLVGGYGYTF
j_call: TRBJ1-2
clone_size: -
d_call: -
v_call: TRBV5-4

cdr3_nt: TGTGCCAGTAGCAACACAGGGGGCGCCGAGCAGTACTTC
cdr3_aa: CASSNTGGAEQYF
j_call: TRBJ2-7
clone_size: -
d_call: TRBD1
v_call: TRBV19

cdr3_nt: TGTGCCAGCAGCCCTCGGACAGGGGGCTATGAGCAGTTCTTC
cdr3_aa: CASSPRTGGYEQFF
j_call: TRBJ2-1
clone_size: -
d_call: TRBD1
v_call: TRBV7-9

cdr3_nt: TGTGCTAGTGGGCCGACAGGGGGACGAAATTCACCCCTCCACTTT
cdr3_aa: CASGPTGGRNSPLHF
j_call: TRBJ1-6
clone_size: -
d_call: TRBD1
v_call: TRBV12-5

cdr3_nt: TGTGCCACCAGCAGAGACAGGGGGGTCTACGAGCAGTACTTC
cdr3_aa: CATSRDRGVYEQYF
j_call: TRBJ2-7
clone_size: -
d_call: -
v_call: TRBV15

cdr3_nt: TGTGCCAGCAGCCGGTTATGGGTAGGGGGCTACGAGCAGTACTTC
cdr3_aa: CASSRLWVGGYEQYF
j_call: TRBJ2-7
clone_size: -
d_call: -
v_call: TRBV5-6

cdr3_nt: TGTGCCAGCAGTAGCAGGGATTTTTTTGGATACACTGAAGCTTTCTTT
cdr3_aa: CASSSRDFFGYTEAFF
j_call: TRBJ1-1
clone_size: -
d_call: -
v_call: TRBV28

cdr3_nt: TGTGCCAGCAGTCGACCCTCGGGACAGGGTCGCGAGCAGTACTTC
cdr3_aa: CASSRPSGQGREQYF
j_call: TRBJ2-7
clone_size: -
d_call: TRBD1
v_call: TRBV28

cdr3_nt: TGTGCCAGCAGCTTAAATCAGGGAATAGAGACCCAGTACTTC
cdr3_aa: CASSLNQGIETQYF
j_call: TRBJ2-5
clone_size: -
d_call: -
v_call: TRBV7-2

cdr3_nt: TGTGCCAGCAGTTTTTCTTCCCAGTACGAGCAGTACTTC
cdr3_aa: CASSFSSQYEQYF
j_call: TRBJ2-7
clone_size: -
d_call: -
v_call: TRBV12-3/TRBV12-4

cdr3_nt: TGTGCCAGCTTCAGGACAGGGGAGGGATATAGCAATCAGCCCCAGCATTTT
cdr3_aa: CASFRTGEGYSNQPQHF
j_call: TRBJ1-5
clone_size: -
d_call: TRBD1
v_call: TRBV19

cdr3_nt: TGTGCCTGGTCGTTTGGGAGAGGGAGCAATCAGCCCCAGCATTTT
cdr3_aa: CAWSFGRGSNQPQHF
j_call: TRBJ1-5
clone_size: -
d_call: -
v_call: TRBV30

cdr3_nt: TGTGCCAGCAGTACGAAGACGAGGGGGAGCTACGAGCAGTACTTC
cdr3_aa: CASSTKTRGSYEQYF
j_call: TRBJ2-7
clone_size: -
d_call: -
v_call: TRBV6-5

cdr3_nt: TGTGCCAGCACCCCCGGAGGGGGACAGGACCCTGAAAAACTGTTTTTT
cdr3_aa: CASTPGGGQDPEKLFF
j_call: TRBJ1-4
clone_size: -
d_call: TRBD1
v_call: TRBV7-9

cdr3_nt: TGTGCCAGCTCACAAACAGGGGATACGCAGTATTTT
cdr3_aa: CASSQTGDTQYF
j_call: TRBJ2-3
clone_size: -
d_call: -
v_call: TRBV18

cdr3_nt: TGTGCCAGCAGTATTCAGGGGGCTGGGGTTCCCCAGCATTTT
cdr3_aa: CASSIQGAGVPQHF
j_call: TRBJ1-5
clone_size: few
d_call: TRBD1
v_call: TRBV28

cdr3_nt: TGTGCCAGCAGTTTATTCGGGATGGCAAGTCAGCCCCAGCATTTT
cdr3_aa: CASSLFGMASQPQHF
j_call: TRBJ1-5
clone_size: -
d_call: -
v_call: TRBV27

cdr3_nt: TGTGCCAGCAGTTGGGGGGGCCAGGAGTACGAGCAGTACTTC
cdr3_aa: CASSWGGQEYEQYF
j_call: TRBJ2-7
clone_size: -
d_call: -
v_call: TRBV27

cdr3_nt: TGTGCCAGCAGTTACCATGGGACAGAAAACTATGGCTACACCTTC
cdr3_aa: CASSYHGTENYGYTF
j_call: TRBJ1-2
clone_size: -
d_call: TRBD1
v_call: TRBV6-5

cdr3_nt: TGTGCCAGCAGGGACAGGGGGATAAACACTGAAGCTTTCTTT
cdr3_aa: CASRDRGINTEAFF
j_call: TRBJ1-1
clone_size: -
d_call: TRBD1
v_call: TRBV2

cdr3_nt: TGTGCCAGCTCACCGATGGATCGGGGCACTGAAGCTTTCTTT
cdr3_aa: CASSPMDRGTEAFF
j_call: TRBJ1-1
clone_size: -
d_call: -
v_call: TRBV18